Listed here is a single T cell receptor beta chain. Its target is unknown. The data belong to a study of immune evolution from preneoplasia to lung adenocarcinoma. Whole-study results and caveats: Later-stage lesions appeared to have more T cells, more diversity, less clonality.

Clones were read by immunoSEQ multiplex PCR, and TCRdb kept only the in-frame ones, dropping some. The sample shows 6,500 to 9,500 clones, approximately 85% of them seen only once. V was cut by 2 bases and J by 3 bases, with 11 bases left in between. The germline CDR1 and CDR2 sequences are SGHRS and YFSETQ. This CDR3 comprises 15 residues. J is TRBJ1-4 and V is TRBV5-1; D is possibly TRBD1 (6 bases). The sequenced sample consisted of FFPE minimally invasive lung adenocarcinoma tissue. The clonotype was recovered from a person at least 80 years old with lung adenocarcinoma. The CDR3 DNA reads TGCGCCAGCAGCTTTCAACAGGGAGCTAATGAAAAACTGTTTTTT. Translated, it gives CASSFQQGANEKLFF.